These 25 T cell receptor beta chains were all obtained from the same sample, sequenced in a study of cytomegalovirus exposure and HLA in healthy donors (dated by TCRdb to 2015 to 2018). Library preparation was by the immunoSEQ multiplex PCR assay. For the multiplex PCR, a mixture combining 60 forward primers for TCR Vbeta segments and 13 reverse primers for TCR Jbeta segments was used. TCRdb's version of the immuneACCESS table is confined to in-frame rearrangements and falls short of the full clone set. An unresolved V gene accounts for under half of the shortfall where checked; the remainder is of unknown origin. The sample profile shows under 65,000 clones; 70% to 85% of them were found once. In total, the top ten clones hold about 3% of the sample. The sample was PBMCs. The source of these receptors is a man aged 50 or older in good health and CMV-seronegative.

This chain's CDR3 is CASSPHGTGSGTGELFF. CDR3 DNA: TGTGCCAGCAGCCCGCACGGGACAGGAAGTGGCACCGGGGAGCTGTTTTTT. The chain couples TRBV7-3 to TRBJ2-2, with 8 bases aligning to TRBD1. The CDR3 runs 17 residues. Germline V gene lookup returns CDR1 SGHTA and CDR2 FQGTGA. V dropped 5 bases and J dropped 4; count of bases not matched to a gene: 12.

The rearrangement joins TRBV7-3 to TRBJ2-7; TRBD2 agrees at 8 bases. V gave up 3 bases and J gave up 7 bases; unmatched junction bases: 14. Per germline, CDR1 SGHTA and CDR2 FQGTGA. CDR3 length: 16 amino acids. The CDR3 spells CASSLSGGSGVGEQYF. CDR3 nucleotide sequence: TGTGCCAGCAGCTTGAGCGGGGGTAGCGGGGTTGGAGAGCAGTACTTC.

This chain connects TRBV7-9 to TRBJ1-5; a possible D gene is TRBD1 (6 bases). Germline CDR1 is SEHNR and CDR2 is FQNEAQ (reference sequence). V shed 5 bases and J shed 0 bases, with 17 bases lying between them. The CDR3 loop spans 17 amino acids. CDR3 DNA sequence: TGTGCCAGCAGCGACGGGGGGACACTTTATAGCAATCAGCCCCAGCATTTT. Translated, it gives CASSDGGTLYSNQPQHF.

In its sample, this clone was seen once. This chain connects TRBV7-2 to TRBJ1-2; no definite D call. Germline CDR1 reads SGHTA; CDR2 reads FQGNSA. V lost 1 base and J lost 4, with 16 bases in between. The CDR3 length is 16 residues. The chain's CDR3 is CASSLEPLSSPYGYTF. CDR3 nucleotides: TGTGCCAGCAGCTTAGAGCCCCTGAGTTCCCCCTATGGCTACACCTTC.

The gene calls are TRBV11-2 and TRBJ2-3; TRBD2 is a possible D gene (7 bases). Trimming stripped 4 bases from V and 3 bases from J, with 17 bases between. The CDR3 consists of 16 residues. CDR1 SGHAT and CDR2 FQNNGV come from the germline V gene. CDR3 sequence: CASSWAGAEPTDTQYF. The DNA for the CDR3 is TGTGCCAGCAGCTGGGCGGGGGCAGAACCTACAGATACGCAGTATTTT.

V is TRBV15 and J is TRBJ2-7; D is perhaps TRBD2 (5 bases). V gave up 1 base and J gave up 5 bases, with 15 bases separating them. From germline, CDR1 is LNHNV and CDR2 YYDKDF (reference sequence). The CDR3 has 15 amino acids. CDR3 residues: CATSRVSRAADEQYF. Written as DNA, the CDR3 is TGTGCCACCAGCAGAGTATCGAGGGCGGCGGACGAGCAGTACTTC.

This sequence joins TRBV7-9 and TRBJ2-7; possibly TRBD2 for D (5 bases). The CDR3 covers 16 residues. V was trimmed by 2 bases and J by 2 bases, leaving 16 bases between them. Germline V lookup: CDR1 SEHNR, CDR2 FQNEAQ (reference sequence). In nucleotides, the CDR3 is TGTGCCAGCAGCTTAACCCCGCGGGCAGGTACCTACGAGCAGTACTTC. Its translation: CASSLTPRAGTYEQYF.

The genes are TRBV9 and TRBJ1-1; D is uncertain. V was trimmed by 0 bases and J by 1 base, leaving 10 bases between them. The CDR3 has 15 residues. Germline CDR1 and CDR2: SGDLS and YYNGEE. The CDR3 nucleotides are TGTGCCAGCAGCGTAGGCGTCCGGGAGAACACTGAAGCTTTCTTT. Its protein product is CASSVGVRENTEAFF.

The V gene is TRBV30, the J gene TRBJ2-2; D uncertain. CDR3 length: 11 residues. Germline V gene lookup returns CDR1 GTSNPN and CDR2 SVGIG (reference sequence). Trimming pared 1 base from V and 13 bases from J, leaving 10 bases between. The DNA for the CDR3 is TGTGCCTGGAGTGCAATGACGGGGCTGTTTTTT. Translating it yields CAWSAMTGLFF.

CDR3 in amino acids: CASSISWRVNTEAFF. DNA of the CDR3: TGTGCCAGTAGTATCTCCTGGAGGGTGAACACTGAAGCTTTCTTT. This chain connects TRBV19 to TRBJ1-1; D gene unclear. V lost 3 bases to trimming and J lost 0 bases, with 11 bases between them. The CDR3 totals 15 residues. Germline V gives CDR1 LNHDA, CDR2 SQIVND (reference sequence).

The gene calls are TRBV2 and TRBJ2-7; D possibly corresponds to TRBD2 (7 bases). V was shortened by 8 bases and J by 5 bases, with 19 bases between the two germline ends. The CDR3 has 14 amino acids. Germline-derived CDR1 and CDR2 are SNHLY and FYNNEI. The CDR3 coding sequence is TGTGCCAGCGCTCGAGGAGGGGGAGGGCACGAGCAGTACTTC. Its protein product is CASARGGGGHEQYF.

This clone was recorded only once. This chain connects TRBV7-8 to TRBJ2-7; 9 nucleotides agree with TRBD1. V shed 5 bases and J 1 base; nucleotides not matched to a gene: 6. CDR3 length equals 15 residues. Germline V CDR1 and CDR2: SGHVS, FQNEAQ. The CDR3 sequence is CASSGKGQGSYEQYF. CDR3 DNA sequence: TGTGCCAGCAGCGGGAAGGGACAGGGATCCTACGAGCAGTACTTC.

The J gene is TRBJ2-7, the V gene TRBV7-9; 7 bases align to TRBD1. Trimming took 5 bases from V and 5 from J; bases not matched to a gene: 12. The CDR3 runs to 15 residues. Germline V gene data show CDR1 as SEHNR and CDR2 as FQNEAQ (reference sequence). The CDR3 reads CASSAQDREIHEQYF. CDR3 DNA: TGTGCCAGCAGCGCCCAAGACAGGGAGATACACGAGCAGTACTTC.

The chain carries TRBV5-1 and TRBJ2-3; 7 bases are a match to TRBD1. V shed 4 bases, J shed 4 bases, and the junction held 9 bases outside the gene matches. The V gene's germline CDR1 is SGHRS and CDR2 YFSETQ. CDR3 length: 15 residues. CDR3 DNA sequence: TGCGCCAGCAGCCCACGACAGGGAACCGCAGATACGCAGTATTTT. Its protein product is CASSPRQGTADTQYF.

Only one count was recorded for this clone. This rearrangement joins TRBV5-4 to TRBJ2-3, with 14 nucleotides matching TRBD2. CDR3 size: 18 residues. Trimming removed 0 bases from V and 2 bases from J; junction bases left unmatched: 5. CDR1 is SGHNT, CDR2 YYREEE, per germline (reference sequence). The CDR3 sequence is CASSLDGTSGGITDTQYF. CDR3 nucleotide sequence: TGTGCCAGCAGCTTGGACGGGACTAGCGGGGGAATCACAGATACGCAGTATTTT.

This clone was detected once. The V and J genes are TRBV5-6 and TRBJ2-5, with D perhaps TRBD1 (6 bases). Trimming took off 2 bases at V and 5 bases at J, with 22 bases between the two ends. The CDR3 consists of 17 residues. CDR1 SGHDT and CDR2 YYEEEE come from the germline V gene. The CDR3 DNA sequence: TGTGCCAGCAGCTTACATAGGGGACAAGCCCTCGGGGAGACCCAGTACTTC. This sequence encodes CASSLHRGQALGETQYF. Filled out from reference TRBV5-6 and TRBJ2-5, the complete variable domain reads DAGVTQSPTHLIKTRGQQVTLRCSPKSGHDTVSWYQQALGQGPQFIFQYYEEEERQRGNFPDRFSGHQFPNYSSELNVNALLLGDSALYLCASSLHRGQALGETQYFGPGTRLLVL.

The chain couples TRBV29-1 to TRBJ1-4; 9 bases match TRBD1. The V and J ends lost 7 bases and 3 bases, in that order; junction bases with no gene match: 6. The germline CDR1 and CDR2 sequences are SQVTM and ANQGSEA. The CDR3 is 14 residues long. CDR3 sequence: CSARDREANEKLFF. CDR3 DNA sequence: TGCAGCGCACGGGACAGGGAAGCTAATGAAAAACTGTTTTTT.

The chain links TRBV5-5 to TRBJ1-4, with TRBD1 identical over 8 bases. Germline assignment: CDR1 SGHKS and CDR2 YYEKEE (reference sequence). The ends lost 3 bases at V and 8 bases at J; junction bases unmatched: 6. This CDR3 has 14 amino acids. The CDR3 spells CASSSDRGGEKLFF. CDR3 sequence (DNA): TGTGCCAGCAGCTCCGACAGGGGAGGAGAAAAACTGTTTTTT.

This clone occurred once. The chain joins TRBV5-1 to TRBJ2-5; D is unclear. Per germline, CDR1 SGHRS and CDR2 YFSETQ. The CDR3 extends over 14 amino acids. V was clipped by 6 bases and J by 4 bases, with 16 bases between them. In DNA form, the CDR3 reads TGCGCCAGCAACCTAGAGGCTGTAAGAGAGACCCAGTACTTC. It translates to CASNLEAVRETQYF.

The CDR3 here is CASSLRGGRNQPQHF. In DNA, the CDR3 is TGTGCCAGCAGCTTAAGAGGTGGGAGGAATCAGCCCCAGCATTTT. This chain joins TRBV7-2 and TRBJ1-5, with no clear D. The V end lost 2 bases, the J end lost 4 bases, and 12 bases lay between the germline ends. The CDR3 contains 15 residues. CDR1 and CDR2 (germline): SGHTA, FQGNSA.

The J gene is TRBJ1-6, the V gene TRBV27; D ambiguous. CDR3 length equals 13 residues. From germline, CDR1 is MNHEY and CDR2 SMNVEV (reference sequence). The germline V and J ends were trimmed by 6 bases and 6 bases, with 9 bases remaining between them. CDR3 sequence: CASSRDINSPLHF. CDR3 in DNA: TGTGCCAGCAGCCGCGACATTAATTCACCCCTCCACTTT.

The chain recombines TRBV9 with TRBJ2-5, with 8 positions matching TRBD2. The CDR3 has 14 amino acids. Germline V gene lookup returns CDR1 SGDLS and CDR2 YYNGEE. The trim removed 4 bases at V and 5 bases at J, leaving 7 bases unmatched. CDR3 protein: CASSPGLATETQYF. As DNA, the CDR3 is TGTGCCAGCAGCCCCGGACTAGCTACGGAGACCCAGTACTTC.

The chain couples TRBV29-1 to TRBJ2-1; possible D gene TRBD1, 5 bases. The ends were cut back, 4 bases at V and 3 bases at J, with 13 bases in the middle. The germline CDR1 and CDR2 sequences are SQVTM and ANQGSEA. The CDR3 is 14 amino acids. The CDR3 nucleotides read TGCAGCGTTGCAGACAGTTTCTTCTACAATGAGCAGTTCTTC. This encodes CSVADSFFYNEQFF.

The chain links TRBV14 to TRBJ1-4; maybe TRBD1 (5 bases). Germline CDR1 reads SGHDN; CDR2 reads FVKESK. The CDR3 consists of 12 residues. Trimming removed 2 bases at V and 10 bases at J, with 8 bases between. This CDR3 reads CASSQLRGKLFF. CDR3 coding DNA: TGTGCCAGCAGCCAACTAAGGGGAAAACTGTTTTTT.

The chain carries TRBV2 and TRBJ2-7; D is uncertain. Germline V CDR1 and CDR2: SNHLY, FYNNEI. The CDR3 is 15 residues long. The V and J ends lost 4 bases and 0 bases respectively, with 13 bases between them. The CDR3 DNA is TGTGCCAGCAGTGCTCAACCGAGGAGCTCCTACGAGCAGTACTTC. Translation gives CASSAQPRSSYEQYF.